This T cell receptor beta chain stems from a study of T cell responses to AZD1222 COVID-19 vaccine (dated by TCRdb to the early 2020s). Regarding the complete study: A total of 230 to 250 trial participants underwent TCR sequencing, of whom 207 had received two doses of AZD1222 and some 25 had received two doses of the MenACWY control vaccine. Trial participants were enrolled by age into 18-55, 56-69 and 70-plus year subgroups, with 148, 28 and 57 TCR-sequenced participants respectively.

Points the paper makes about the study in general: Reportedly, close to half of the unique spike-specific TCRs recognized epitopes lying outside the regions that are mutated in the B.1.351 and B.1.1.7 variants. After two AZD1222 doses, both the breadth and the depth of spike-specific TCRs were significantly higher than at day 0 and than in MenACWY recipients. Conclusions about previously exposed vaccinees are limited because only six or seven AZD1222 recipients were SARS-CoV-2 seropositive at baseline. The whole spike protein was spanned by vaccine-associated CD4 TCRs, and dominant responses were seen in regions 160-218 and 743-854. In the small 56-69-year group, the increase in depth fell short of significance, most likely because of low power. Because no day 14 peak-response samples were available, the repertoires could be characterized only after the peak T cell response. Participants were mostly white British and included more females than males, and it was suggested by the authors that clonal diversity may have been underestimated.

The CDR3 regions of human TCRbeta chains were analyzed by immunosequencing. From the authors' description of their analysis: TCRs in the repertoires were matched against a reference library of SARS-CoV-2-specific TCRs that had been generated with the MIRA antigen-specificity platform. Breadth was defined as the fraction of unique TCRs that were SARS-CoV-2-associated. Depth was defined as the fraction of total T cells that were SARS-CoV-2-associated. Each spike-specific TCR was assigned to its reactive spike region and to a CD4 or CD8 class using the MIRA data. Log10-transformed breadth and depth values were compared by one-way ANOVA with Sidak's multiple comparisons tests. As stored in TCRdb, this immuneACCESS dataset retains in-frame rearrangements with V and J assigned. A fraction of the clones does not appear; measured against another copy, unresolved V genes explain less than half of the discrepancy, and the remainder lacks a known reason. That table gives V, J and clone size, and the DNA gave D and trimming. For this sample the table gives roughly 84,000 clones, of which around nine tenths were detected only once. The ten top clones hold around a tenth of the sample.

The time point label, as the study defines it: about 28 days (+/-7) after the second vaccine dose. Because spike-specific TCR depth and breadth did not differ between the two schedules, AZD1222 recipients who got a second dose at roughly 4 weeks were pooled with those who got a second dose at roughly 12 weeks. The vaccinee samples were drawn from two UK trials, COV001 and COV002, one of which was a single-blind randomized controlled phase 2/3 trial testing AZD1222 (ChAdOx1 nCoV-19) in healthy adults. For TCRbeta chain sequencing, PBMC samples from trial participants were taken at day 0 and at day 28 after the second dose. A note on this clone: It lacks a known antigen. No much larger clone is present one base from it, and per-base qualities are unavailable.

As encoded in the germline V gene (reference sequence), CDR1 is SEHNR while CDR2 is FQNEAQ. The CDR3 measures 16 amino acids from cysteine to phenylalanine. Just CDR3 DNA is preserved here, 48 bases in frame from base 1. V ends up 11 bases short and J 0 bases short, with an unmatched junction base count of 14. The chain is made from TRBV7-9 and TRBJ2-3; 7 bases in the middle match TRBD2. Here the sequenced sample was peripheral blood, taken 28 days after the second AZD1222 dose. This sequence originates from an adult who received the AZD1222 COVID-19 vaccine. The CDR3 reads CAWPPGGLSSTDTQYF. The DNA sequence is as follows: TGTGCCTGGCCCCCCGGGGGGTTGTCTAGCACAGATACGCAGTATTTT.